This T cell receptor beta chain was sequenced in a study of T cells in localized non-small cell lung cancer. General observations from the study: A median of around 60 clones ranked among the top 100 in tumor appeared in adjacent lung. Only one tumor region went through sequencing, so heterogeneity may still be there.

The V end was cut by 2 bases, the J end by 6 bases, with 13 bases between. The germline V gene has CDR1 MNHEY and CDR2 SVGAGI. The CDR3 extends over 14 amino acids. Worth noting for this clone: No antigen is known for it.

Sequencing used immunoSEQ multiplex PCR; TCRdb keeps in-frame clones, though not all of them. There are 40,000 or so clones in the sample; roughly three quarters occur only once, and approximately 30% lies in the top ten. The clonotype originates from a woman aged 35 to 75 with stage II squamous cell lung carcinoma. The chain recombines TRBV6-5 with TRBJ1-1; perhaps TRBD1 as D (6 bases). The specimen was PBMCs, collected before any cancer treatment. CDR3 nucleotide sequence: TGTGCCAGCAGTTACGCCGGGACATTCGCTGAAGCTTTCTTT. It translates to CASSYAGTFAEAFF.